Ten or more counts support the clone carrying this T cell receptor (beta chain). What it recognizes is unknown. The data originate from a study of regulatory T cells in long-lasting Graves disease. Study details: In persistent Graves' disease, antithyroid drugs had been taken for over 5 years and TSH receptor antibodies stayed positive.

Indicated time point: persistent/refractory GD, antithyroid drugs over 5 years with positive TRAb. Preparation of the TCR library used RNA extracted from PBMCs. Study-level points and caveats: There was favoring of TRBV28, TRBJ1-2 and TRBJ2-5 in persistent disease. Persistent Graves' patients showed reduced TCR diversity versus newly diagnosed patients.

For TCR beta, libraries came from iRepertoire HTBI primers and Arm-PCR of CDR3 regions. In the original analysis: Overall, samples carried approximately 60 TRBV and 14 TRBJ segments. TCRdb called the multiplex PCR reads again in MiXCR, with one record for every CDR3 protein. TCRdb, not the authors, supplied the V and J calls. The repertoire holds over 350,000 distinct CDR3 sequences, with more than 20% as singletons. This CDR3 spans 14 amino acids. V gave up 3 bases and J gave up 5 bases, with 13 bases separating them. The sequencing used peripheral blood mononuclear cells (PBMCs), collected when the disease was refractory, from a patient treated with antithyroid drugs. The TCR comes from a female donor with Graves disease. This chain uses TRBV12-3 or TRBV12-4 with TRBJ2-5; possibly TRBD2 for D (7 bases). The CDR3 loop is CASSFAGARETQYF. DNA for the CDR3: TGTGCCAGCAGTTTTGCGGGGGCCCGGGAGACCCAGTACTTC.